This is a list of T cell receptor beta chains from one sample in a study of cytomegalovirus exposure and HLA in healthy donors. Clones were read by immunoSEQ multiplex PCR, and TCRdb kept only the in-frame ones, dropping some. This table has 110,000 to 150,000 clones, about 80% appearing once. The material sequenced was PBMCs. These receptors all come from a man aged 35 to 55 in good health and CMV-seronegative. The CDR3 runs from the conserved cysteine through the conserved F or W. D genes are given only for firm matches. Expanded clones are given a class, and other clones once, few, many or no size at all.

TRBV2	.	.	TRBJ1-1	CASSPSRKAGAEAFF	TGTGCCAGCAGCCCCTCACGCAAAGCGGGCGCTGAAGCTTTCTTT
TRBV7-2	.	TRBD1	TRBJ1-2	CASSVQGPVYGYTF	TGTGCCAGCAGCGTACAGGGGCCCGTCTATGGCTACACCTTC
TRBV29-1	.	.	TRBJ1-1	CSGTLSTEAFF	TGCAGCGGAACGCTTAGCACTGAAGCTTTCTTT
TRBV7-9	.	TRBD2	TRBJ2-1	CASSPVAGGPNEQFF	TGTGCCAGCAGCCCCGTCGCGGGGGGGCCGAATGAGCAGTTCTTC
TRBV30	few	.	TRBJ1-2	CAWGAQTPPTNYGYTF	TGTGCCTGGGGGGCCCAAACACCGCCAACTAACTATGGCTACACCTTC
TRBV29-1	.	TRBD2	TRBJ2-7	CSVVRRGGSYEQYF	TGCAGCGTTGTACGGCGGGGGGGCTCCTACGAGCAGTACTTC
TRBV18	.	TRBD1	TRBJ2-5	CASSPFDRGETQYF	TGTGCCAGCTCACCCTTTGACAGGGGAGAGACCCAGTACTTC
TRBV2	.	.	TRBJ1-6	CASSELGMGLRNSPLHF	TGTGCCAGCAGTGAGTTGGGGATGGGGCTTCGTAATTCACCCCTCCACTTT
TRBV6-5	.	.	TRBJ2-6	CASSYQRSGANVLTF	TGTGCCAGCAGTTACCAGCGCTCTGGGGCCAACGTCCTGACTTTC
TRBV29-1	.	.	TRBJ2-1	CSVESVGGLRFF	TGCAGCGTTGAATCCGTGGGGGGTCTTCGGTTCTTC
TRBV30	.	.	TRBJ1-4	CAWRAGNEKLFF	TGTGCCTGGAGGGCGGGGAATGAAAAACTGTTTTTT
TRBV2	.	TRBD2	TRBJ2-2	CASSLGLAGANSPTGELFF	TGTGCCAGCAGTCTCGGACTAGCGGGGGCTAATAGCCCGACCGGGGAGCTGTTTTTT
TRBV6-5	.	.	TRBJ1-5	CASSYSGLAPQHF	TGTGCCAGCAGTTATAGTGGACTCGCGCCCCAGCATTTT
TRBV4-3	.	.	TRBJ2-3	CASSQAHRDTDTQYF	TGCGCCAGCAGCCAAGCCCACAGGGACACAGATACGCAGTATTTT
TRBV10-3	.	TRBD2	TRBJ2-3	CAISESTGRGADTQYF	TGTGCCATCAGTGAGTCGACGGGGAGGGGAGCAGATACGCAGTATTTT
TRBV9	.	TRBD2	TRBJ2-3	CASSVLGGSTTDTQYF	TGTGCCAGCAGCGTACTCGGGGGGTCTACCACAGATACGCAGTATTTT
TRBV4-1	.	TRBD1	TRBJ2-7	CASSHQGAYEQYF	TGCGCCAGCAGCCATCAGGGGGCCTACGAGCAGTACTTC
TRBV5-1	.	TRBD1	TRBJ1-2	CASSLGQGLGGYTF	TGCGCCAGCAGCTTGGGACAGGGGCTGGGTGGCTACACCTTC
TRBV7-2	.	.	TRBJ1-2	CASSLEQIIYGYTF	TGTGCCAGCAGCTTAGAACAGATAATCTATGGCTACACCTTC
TRBV5-6	.	.	TRBJ2-1	CASSPVSEEQFF	TGTGCCAGCAGCCCGGTATCCGAGGAGCAGTTCTTC
TRBV5-1	.	TRBD1	TRBJ1-1	CASSIQGGNTEAFF	TGCGCCAGCAGCATACAGGGGGGGAACACTGAAGCTTTCTTT
TRBV18	.	.	TRBJ1-1	CASSPQGGDTEAFF	TGTGCCAGCTCACCACAGGGGGGGGACACTGAAGCTTTCTTT
TRBV27	.	.	TRBJ1-1	CASSPRRTPEAFF	TGTGCCAGCAGTCCTAGGAGAACCCCTGAAGCTTTCTTT
TRBV5-6	.	.	TRBJ1-1	CASSARGTEAFF	TGTGCCAGCAGCGCAAGGGGCACTGAAGCTTTCTTT
TRBV19	.	.	TRBJ2-2	CASRIGNTGTGELFF	TGTGCCAGTAGGATCGGTAATACGGGGACCGGGGAGCTGTTTTTT
TRBV2	few	TRBD1	TRBJ2-4	CASSVRQGAGKNIQYF	TGTGCCAGCAGTGTCCGACAGGGGGCTGGCAAAAACATTCAGTACTTC
TRBV12-5	few	TRBD1	TRBJ1-5	CASAQGEFSNQPQHF	TGTGCTAGTGCCCAGGGGGAGTTTAGCAATCAGCCCCAGCATTTT
TRBV27	.	TRBD1	TRBJ2-2	CASSFRDSTGELFF	TGTGCCAGCAGTTTCCGGGACAGCACCGGGGAGCTGTTTTTT
TRBV6-1	once	.	TRBJ1-3	CASSEALSGSGNTIYF	TGTGCCAGCAGTGAAGCGCTTTCGGGGTCTGGAAACACCATATATTTT
TRBV19	once	.	TRBJ2-7	CASTTNGGGTDHEQYF	TGTGCCAGTACCACAAACGGGGGAGGCACCGACCACGAGCAGTACTTC
TRBV9	.	TRBD2	TRBJ2-2	CASSPGLAMNTGELFF	TGTGCCAGCAGCCCGGGACTAGCGATGAACACCGGGGAGCTGTTTTTT
TRBV19	.	TRBD1	TRBJ2-7	CASSLWTGVSYEQYF	TGTGCCAGTAGTCTATGGACAGGGGTTTCCTACGAGCAGTACTTC
TRBV7-6	.	.	TRBJ2-3	CASSLRVSVDTQYF	TGTGCCAGCAGCTTAAGGGTTAGCGTCGATACGCAGTATTTT
TRBV18	.	TRBD1	TRBJ1-5	CASSQDRGVDQPQHF	TGTGCCAGCTCACAAGACAGGGGGGTGGATCAGCCCCAGCATTTT
TRBV18	.	TRBD1	TRBJ1-4	CASSPGTGGYEKLFF	TGTGCCAGCTCACCGGGGACAGGGGGTTATGAAAAACTGTTTTTT
TRBV27	.	.	TRBJ1-1	CASSPNSYRPTEAFF	TGTGCCAGCAGTCCAAATTCTTACAGGCCCACTGAAGCTTTCTTT
TRBV29-1	once	TRBD1	TRBJ1-2	CSVRDSLRGYGYTF	TGCAGCGTGAGGGACAGCCTGCGTGGGTATGGCTACACCTTC
TRBV5-3	.	TRBD2	TRBJ2-5	CARSSGLAGGPGETQYF	TGTGCCAGAAGCTCTGGACTAGCGGGGGGGCCGGGGGAGACCCAGTACTTC
TRBV19	once	TRBD1	TRBJ2-7	CARPYRGPTYEQYF	TGTGCCAGGCCCTACAGGGGTCCCACCTACGAGCAGTACTTC
TRBV6-5	.	.	TRBJ1-2	CASLGRGGYTF	TGTGCCAGCTTGGGGAGAGGAGGCTACACCTTC
TRBV29-1	once	.	TRBJ2-5	CSVEFSGGQSNAQYF	TGCAGCGTTGAATTTTCGGGAGGACAGTCTAACGCCCAGTACTTC
TRBV28	few	.	TRBJ1-1	CASRTGITEAFF	TGTGCCAGCAGAACAGGGATCACTGAAGCTTTCTTT
TRBV18	.	.	TRBJ1-6	CASSPYSKDSPLHF	TGTGCCAGCTCACCCTACAGTAAAGATTCACCCCTCCACTTT
TRBV4-1	.	.	TRBJ1-1	CASSQGERTVHTEAFF	TGCGCCAGCAGCCAAGGCGAAAGGACAGTTCACACTGAAGCTTTCTTT
TRBV9	.	.	TRBJ2-3	CASSATRGDTQYF	TGTGCCAGCAGCGCGACCAGGGGAGATACGCAGTATTTT
TRBV27	.	TRBD1	TRBJ1-3	CATRTGTGNTIYF	TGTGCCACCCGGACAGGGACTGGAAACACCATATATTTT
TRBV6-6	.	.	TRBJ2-7	CASSYRDSYEQYF	TGTGCCAGCAGTTACCGGGACTCCTACGAGCAGTACTTC
TRBV15	.	.	TRBJ2-7	CATSRVDNEQYF	TGTGCCACCAGCAGAGTTGACAACGAGCAGTACTTC
TRBV5-6	once	TRBD2	TRBJ2-3	CASSATSGGAADTQYF	TGTGCCAGCAGCGCCACTAGCGGGGGAGCAGCAGATACGCAGTATTTT
TRBV27	few	.	TRBJ1-1	CASSPTPVTVLNTEAFF	TGTGCCAGCAGTCCAACCCCCGTGACAGTCTTGAACACTGAAGCTTTCTTT
TRBV6-5	few	TRBD1	TRBJ1-1	CASSRQGANTEAFF	TGTGCCAGCAGTAGACAGGGGGCCAACACTGAAGCTTTCTTT
TRBV27	once	TRBD1	TRBJ2-7	CASSSPGQGKYEQYF	TGTGCCAGCAGTTCACCGGGACAGGGGAAATACGAGCAGTACTTC